This TCR beta chain was identified during a study of beta chain features in type 1 diabetes. On the study more broadly: The study found patients and healthy donors alike in age, gender and cell yields. Study findings and constraints: Across all four CD4+ subsets, people with type 1 diabetes showed modestly shorter TCRB CDR3s.

CDR3 length equals 15 residues. CDR1 and CDR2 (germline): KGHSH, LQKENI. Trimming took 5 bases from V and 5 from J; bases not matched to a gene: 6. As every portion of the isolated RNA was reverse transcribed, the sequencing read expressed TCRB transcripts. Clones were read by immunoSEQ multiplex PCR, and TCRdb kept only the in-frame ones, dropping some. This table has under 800,000 clones, roughly a sixth appearing once. This clone occurred a few times. What it binds is unknown. Each of the sorted populations had a purity greater than 98%. Sequencing was carried out using naive CD4+ T cells from blood. The sequence derives from a man between 18 and 35 years old in good health. The genes are TRBV18 and TRBJ2-1, with 10 bases matching TRBD1. The CDR3 sequence: CASSRGQGGHNEQFF. CDR3 in DNA: TGTGCCAGCTCAAGAGGACAGGGGGGACACAATGAGCAGTTCTTC.